Each of the 25 T cell receptor beta chains below was sequenced from the same sample in a study of monozygotic twins with inflammatory bowel disease. With the 5' RACE reads reprocessed, TCRdb shows one record per CDR3 protein and no DNA. Here the sample table reports about 110,000 distinct CDR3 sequences. The specimen sequenced was blood. The receptors shown here come from a human donor with ulcerative colitis or Crohn's disease, or a healthy co-twin of an affected twin (not recorded which).

This chain uses TRBV9 with TRBJ2-7; the D gene TCRdb calls, TRBD1, cannot be checked with no DNA. This CDR3 is built from 14 residues. CDR1 is SGDLS, CDR2 YYNGEE, per germline. Here the CDR3 reads CASSIGPGSYEQYF.

V and J are TRBV4-2 and TRBJ2-1; TCRdb gives TRBD2 as the D gene, but with no DNA this cannot be confirmed. Per germline, CDR1 LGHNA and CDR2 YNFKEQ. There are 18 residues in the CDR3. CDR3 loop: CASSQHILAGGSYNEQFF.

The chain couples TRBV2 to TRBJ2-6. Germline CDR1 SNHLY, CDR2 FYNNEI. This CDR3 is 14 amino acids long. The CDR3 sequence is CASSASSGANVLTF.

This chain joins TRBV5-1 and TRBJ1-1; TCRdb selects TRBD1, and the lack of DNA leaves this call unchecked. CDR1 and CDR2 (germline): SGHRS, YFSETQ. This CDR3 has 15 amino acids. The CDR3 region is CASSPRPGHNTEAFF.

The chain carries TRBV9 and TRBJ1-6; TCRdb gives TRBD1 as the D gene, but with no DNA this cannot be confirmed. Germline CDR1 SGDLS, CDR2 YYNGEE. This CDR3 is built from 17 residues. The CDR3 region is CASSPPAGNSYNSPLHF. Variable domain in full (rest from reference TRBV9 and TRBJ1-6): DSGVTQTPKHLITATGQRVTLRCSPRSGDLSVYWYQQSLDQGLQFLIQYYNGEERAKGNILERFSAQQFPDLHSELNLSSLELGDSALYFCASSPPAGNSYNSPLHFGNGTRLTVT.

The chain employs TRBV20-1 and TRBJ2-4; the TCRdb call, TRBD1, lacks DNA for checking. CDR3 length: 16 residues. Germline V gene data show CDR1 as DFQATT and CDR2 as SNEGSKA (reference sequence). CDR3 region: CSVGTGGGWAKNIQYF.

The chain combines TRBV29-1 with TRBJ1-4. The CDR3 has 15 amino acids. The germline gives CDR1 SQVTM, CDR2 ANQGSEA. The CDR3 sequence: CSVGVYAGPGEKLFF.

The chain uses TRBV7-2 and TRBJ2-7; as DNA is missing, the TRBD2 call by TCRdb cannot be tested. The CDR3 is 16 residues long. Germline V gives CDR1 SGHTA, CDR2 FQGNSA. This CDR3 is CASSYSLSGTPYEQYF.

The CDR3 region is CASSTSGRAGNEQFF. V is TRBV9 and J is TRBJ2-1; TCRdb outputs TRBD2, but without DNA this stays unchecked. This CDR3 spans 15 amino acids. From germline, CDR1 is SGDLS and CDR2 YYNGEE. The variable domain in full, completed from reference TRBV9 and TRBJ2-1, reads DSGVTQTPKHLITATGQRVTLRCSPRSGDLSVYWYQQSLDQGLQFLIQYYNGEERAKGNILERFSAQQFPDLHSELNLSSLELGDSALYFCASSTSGRAGNEQFFGPGTRLTVL.

The V call is TRBV5-1, the J call TRBJ1-2; absent DNA, TCRdb's TRBD1 call cannot be checked. CDR3 length: 14 residues. CDR1 and CDR2 from the germline V gene are SGHRS and YFSETQ. The CDR3 region is CASSTGTGDYGYTF.

This chain links TRBV9 with TRBJ2-3; TCRdb's assignment of TRBD2 cannot be checked, as there is no DNA. Germline CDR1 and CDR2: SGDLS and YYNGEE. The CDR3 is made up of 14 amino acids. CDR3 residues: CASSRQSSGSTQYF.

The CDR3 spells CASSPTGGWNNEQFF. The V gene is TRBV28, the J gene TRBJ2-1; TCRdb proposes TRBD1, but this gene call is untestable without DNA. The CDR3 loop spans 15 amino acids. CDR1 and CDR2 from the germline V gene are MDHEN and SYDVKM.

The rearrangement links TRBV20-1 to TRBJ2-5; TCRdb outputs TRBD2, but without DNA this stays unchecked. The CDR3 totals 15 residues. CDR1 DFQATT and CDR2 SNEGSKA come from the germline V gene (reference sequence). CDR3 residues: CSAREPQGGGETQYF.

The chain couples TRBV30 to TRBJ1-5. Germline V gives CDR1 GTSNPN, CDR2 SVGIG (reference sequence). The CDR3 is made up of 14 amino acids. This chain's CDR3 is CAWSARNTNQPQHF.

The rearrangement links TRBV12-3 or TRBV12-4 to TRBJ2-7; checking the TCRdb D call of TRBD1 is not possible without DNA. CDR3 size: 16 residues. The CDR3 is CASSPTPGQGTYEQYF.

This sequence joins TRBV11-2 and TRBJ2-3; TCRdb outputs TRBD1, but without DNA this stays unchecked. Germline V gene data show CDR1 as SGHAT and CDR2 as FQNNGV. The CDR3 spans 15 residues. This CDR3 reads CASSPRAPFTDTQYF. The entire variable domain, with the rest obtained from reference TRBV11-2 and TRBJ2-3, is as follows: EAGVAQSPRYKIIEKRQSVAFWCNPISGHATLYWYQQILGQGPKLLIQFQNNGVVDDSQLPKDRFSAERLKGVDSTLKIQPAKLEDSAVYLCASSPRAPFTDTQYFGPGTRLTVL.

The chain couples TRBV2 to TRBJ2-1; TCRdb returns TRBD2, unconfirmable since there is no DNA. Per germline, CDR1 SNHLY and CDR2 FYNNEI. There are 17 residues in the CDR3. The CDR3 protein is CASKTSGSRSSYNEQFF.

The rearrangement uses TRBV19 and TRBJ1-2; TCRdb calls TRBD1, which cannot be checked without DNA. Germline CDR1 and CDR2: LNHDA and SQIVND (reference sequence). CDR3 length: 15 amino acids. The CDR3 here is CASNLGTGLNYGYTF.

The J gene is TRBJ1-5, the V gene TRBV29-1; TCRdb calls TRBD1, which cannot be checked without DNA. The V gene's germline CDR1 is SQVTM and CDR2 ANQGSEA. The CDR3 covers 14 residues. This CDR3 is CSVGGASSNQPQHF.

The CDR3 is CASSFGTDYYNEQFF. This chain connects TRBV7-9 to TRBJ2-1; absent DNA, TCRdb's TRBD1 call cannot be checked. The CDR3 covers 15 residues. Per the germline V gene, CDR1 is SEHNR and CDR2 is FQNEAQ (reference sequence). Full variable domain (rest looked up from reference TRBV7-9 and TRBJ2-1): DTGVSQNPRHKITKRGQNVTFRCDPISEHNRLYWYRQTLGQGPEFLTYFQNEAQLEKSRLLSDRFSAERPKGSFSTLEIQRTEQGDSAMYLCASSFGTDYYNEQFFGPGTRLTVL.

J is TRBJ2-3 and V is TRBV27; TCRdb names TRBD1, which stays unverified in the absence of DNA. CDR3 length: 14 residues. Germline CDR1 is MNHEY and CDR2 is SMNVEV (reference sequence). The CDR3: CASSLRQLTDTQYF.

The chain's CDR3 is CASRGLAASSTDTQYF. This chain uses TRBV6-2 or TRBV6-3 with TRBJ2-3; the TCRdb D gene call, TRBD2, has no DNA to confirm it. The length of the CDR3 is 16 residues. Per the germline V gene, CDR1 is MNHEY and CDR2 is SVGEGT.

The V gene is TRBV15, the J gene TRBJ1-3. Germline V gene data show CDR1 as LNHNV and CDR2 as YYDKDF (reference sequence). CDR3 size: 15 residues. CDR3 amino acids: CATSRDGGSGNTIYF. Full variable domain (remainder filled in from reference TRBV15 and TRBJ1-3): DAMVIQNPRYQVTQFGKPVTLSCSQTLNHNVMYWYQQKSSQAPKLLFHYYDKDFNNEADTPDNFQSRRPNTSFCFLDIRSPGLGDTAMYLCATSRDGGSGNTIYFGEGSWLTVV.

V and J are TRBV12-3 or TRBV12-4 and TRBJ1-1; TCRdb names TRBD1, which stays unverified in the absence of DNA. CDR3 length: 15 residues. The CDR3 reads CASSLAGTVNTEAFF.

The rearrangement links TRBV28 to TRBJ2-5; TCRdb selects TRBD2, and the lack of DNA leaves this call unchecked. Germline V lookup: CDR1 MDHEN, CDR2 SYDVKM. The CDR3 covers 13 residues. The CDR3 protein is CASSWRAQETQYF. The complete variable domain, with remaining parts taken from reference TRBV28 and TRBJ2-5, reads DVKVTQSSRYLVKRTGEKVFLECVQDMDHENMFWYRQDPGLGLRLIYFSYDVKMKEKGDIPEGYSVSREKKERFSLILESASTNQTSMYLCASSWRAQETQYFGPGTRLLVL.